This TCR beta chain was recovered during a study of T-cell memory formation after mild COVID-19. The 5'RACE method, run with constant-segment primers, produced TCR alpha and TCR beta cDNA libraries (carrying sample barcodes and UMIs). TCRdb itself ran the 5' RACE reads through MiXCR, one entry per CDR3 protein. The sample consists of about 340,000 distinct CDR3 sequences, around 20% of them appearing once. As concerns this clonotype: Its antigen is not identified.

Study-level results: A balance of CD4 and CD8 characterized clones contracting day 15 to 85, whereas later expanders leaned CD4+. The appearance of some responding clones in pre-infection memory suggested that cross-reactive memory joined. Nothing confirmed that second-wave clones peaking on day 37 were specific for SARS-CoV-2.

The CDR3 runs to 16 residues. CDR1 and CDR2 (germline): MNHEY, SVGAGI. The V and J ends lost 6 bases and 4 bases, in that order; junction bases with no gene match: 14. The genes are TRBV6-5 and TRBJ1-2; 7 nucleotides line up with TRBD1. This TCR was sampled from an adult woman who had mild COVID-19 (a few samples of this study predate the infection). Cell type and time point are not known. The sample comprised PBMCs or a T cell subset sorted from them (not recorded which). As DNA, the CDR3 is TGTGCCAGCAGGACGCCTCCCGACAGGGATAGCTATGGCTACACCTTC. It codes for CASRTPPDRDSYGYTF.